A single sample is the source of the 17 T cell receptor beta chains below, sequenced in a study of blood T cell repertoires in COVID-19. Clones were sequenced by immunoSEQ multiplex PCR, and TCRdb holds only the in-frame ones, with some missing. Here the sample spans about 120,000 clones, 87% being singletons. Sequenced: peripheral blood. Receptors originate from a human donor in a cohort sampled during active COVID-19.

The chain carries TRBV4-2 and TRBJ1-4, with D unresolved. There are 15 residues in the CDR3. V was shortened by 0 bases and J by 5 bases, with 10 bases between the two germline ends. Germline V gives CDR1 LGHNA, CDR2 YNFKEQ. The CDR3 loop is CASSQELTINEKLFF. The CDR3 DNA follows: TGTGCCAGCAGCCAAGAACTTACTATAAATGAAAAACTGTTTTTT.

The chain recombines TRBV12-5 with TRBJ2-2, with 8 bases aligning to TRBD1. The CDR3 contains 15 residues. Germline lookup yields CDR1 LGHNT and CDR2 FRNRAP. Trimming took 1 base from V and 6 from J; bases not matched to a gene: 4. Here the CDR3 DNA reads TGTGCTAGTGGTTTGGCCACAGGGGGATCCGGGGAGCTGTTTTTT. Its translation: CASGLATGGSGELFF.

This clone was found once. The V and J genes are TRBV27 and TRBJ1-4, with 9 nucleotides matching TRBD1. The CDR3 is 16 residues long. Germline V CDR1 and CDR2: MNHEY, SMNVEV (reference sequence). Trimming at V came to 8 bases and at J to 8 bases, leaving 15 bases not matched to a gene. CDR3: CASGVDTGGRGEKLFF. Here the CDR3 DNA reads TGTGCCAGCGGAGTGGACACAGGGGGCCGAGGAGAAAAACTGTTTTTT.

CDR3 protein: CATSDPGYYDNQPQHF. In nucleotides, the CDR3 is TGTGCCACCAGTGATCCAGGGTATTATGACAATCAGCCCCAGCATTTT. J is TRBJ1-5 and V is TRBV24-1, with TRBD1 as a possible D gene (5 bases). The CDR3 spans 16 residues. V was trimmed by 3 bases and J by 3 bases, leaving 14 bases between them. Germline V gene lookup returns CDR1 KGHDR and CDR2 SFDVKD.

The V gene is TRBV9, the J gene TRBJ2-1; tentatively, D is TRBD2 (5 bases). The CDR3 sequence is 14 residues long. Trimming removed 1 base at V and 10 bases at J, with 15 bases between. Germline assignment: CDR1 SGDLS and CDR2 YYNGEE. In DNA form, the CDR3 reads TGTGCCAGCAGCGTATCAACTAGAGTCTACGAGCAGTTCTTC. Translating it yields CASSVSTRVYEQFF.

The V gene is TRBV27, the J gene TRBJ2-4, with a tentative D call TRBD1 (5 bases). The V gene's germline CDR1 is MNHEY and CDR2 SMNVEV (reference sequence). The CDR3 is made up of 16 amino acids. Trimming took 5 bases from V and 0 from J, leaving 14 bases between them. CDR3 nucleotide sequence: TGTGCCAGCAGTCCGCGACAGCCAACAGCCAAAAACATTCAGTACTTC. The encoded protein is CASSPRQPTAKNIQYF.

The chain joins TRBV7-9 to TRBJ2-7; D gene unclear. V dropped 4 bases and J dropped 2 bases, with 15 bases sitting between them. The length of the CDR3 is 15 residues. Germline V gene data show CDR1 as SEHNR and CDR2 as FQNEAQ (reference sequence). The CDR3 spells CASSSGPGSTYEQYF. CDR3 in DNA: TGTGCCAGCAGCTCCGGCCCAGGCTCGACCTACGAGCAGTACTTC.

The V gene is TRBV7-2, the J gene TRBJ1-1; D may be TRBD1 (5 bases). CDR1 is SGHTA and CDR2 is FQGNSA in the germline V gene. The CDR3 has 13 amino acids. Trimming stripped 0 bases from V and 6 bases from J, with 8 bases between. CDR3 nucleotide sequence: TGTGCCAGCAGCTTAGCGGGCAGGGCTGAAGCTTTCTTT. Residues: CASSLAGRAEAFF.

This chain's CDR3 is CAISEMEASFSPLHF. The CDR3 region has the DNA TGTGCCATCAGTGAAATGGAGGCGAGCTTTTCACCCCTCCACTTT. The chain links TRBV10-3 to TRBJ1-6; D remains ambiguous. This CDR3 comprises 15 residues. The germline V and J ends were trimmed by 3 bases and 9 bases, with 15 bases remaining between them. Germline values: CDR1 ENHRY, CDR2 SYGVKD.

The V and J genes are TRBV25-1 and TRBJ1-1; tentative D call: TRBD1 (5 bases). CDR1 is MGHDK, CDR2 SYGVNS, per germline. V shed 3 bases and J shed 1 base, with 9 bases lying between them. The CDR3 spans 14 residues. CDR3 DNA sequence: TGTGCCAGCAGTGAGTACAGGACGAACACTGAAGCTTTCTTT. Its protein is CASSEYRTNTEAFF.

The chain employs TRBV7-3 and TRBJ2-1; TRBD1 matches 7 bases. The ends lost 5 bases at V and 10 bases at J; junction bases unmatched: 14. The germline CDR1 and CDR2 sequences are SGHTA and FQGTGA. The CDR3 totals 15 residues. CDR3 region: CASSPQGAGGHEQFF. The CDR3 coding sequence is TGTGCCAGCAGCCCTCAAGGGGCAGGGGGTCACGAGCAGTTCTTC. Complete variable domain (other parts from reference TRBV7-3 and TRBJ2-1): GAGVSQTPSNKVTEKGKYVELRCDPISGHTALYWYRQSLGQGPEFLIYFQGTGAADDSGLPNDRFFAVRPEGSVSTLKIQRTERGDSAVYLCASSPQGAGGHEQFFGPGTRLTVL.

This clone was counted a single time. The chain links TRBV20-1 to TRBJ2-3, with D possibly being TRBD1 (6 bases). The CDR3 covers 11 residues. Germline-derived CDR1 and CDR2 are DFQATT and SNEGSKA (reference sequence). The CDR3, as DNA: TGCAGATTACAGGGAGTAGATACGCAGTATTTT. The encoded protein is CRLQGVDTQYF.

This chain joins TRBV6-6 and TRBJ2-1; D is ambiguous. Germline CDR1 MNHNY, CDR2 SVGAGI (reference sequence). The ends were cut back, 2 bases at V and 4 bases at J, with 6 bases in the middle. The CDR3 is 13 amino acids. The CDR3 DNA reads as TGTGCCAGCAGTTACGGCGGATACAATGAGCAGTTCTTC. Translating gives CASSYGGYNEQFF.

The rearrangement links TRBV15 to TRBJ2-3; a possible D gene is TRBD2 (6 bases). The CDR3 sequence is 17 residues long. Germline V lookup: CDR1 LNHNV, CDR2 YYDKDF (reference sequence). V was shortened by 0 bases and J by 2 bases, with 15 bases between the two germline ends. The chain's CDR3 is CATSRDLRGLNTDTQYF. DNA for the CDR3: TGTGCCACCAGCAGAGATCTACGAGGACTAAACACAGATACGCAGTATTTT.

V is TRBV10-3 and J is TRBJ2-1; TRBD2 agrees at 13 bases. Losses at the gene ends were 0 bases for V and 0 bases for J; bases not matched to a gene: 17. This CDR3 region has 23 residues. CDR1 ENHRY and CDR2 SYGVKD come from the germline V gene. In DNA form, the CDR3 reads TGTGCCATCAGTGAGTCTATATCGGACCGGACTAGCGGGAGAGGGAGCTCCTACAATGAGCAGTTCTTC. It encodes CAISESISDRTSGRGSSYNEQFF.

V usage is TRBV9 and J usage is TRBJ2-2, with a tentative D call TRBD1 (6 bases). The CDR3 loop spans 15 amino acids. The V and J ends lost 0 bases and 2 bases respectively, with 8 bases between them. Germline CDR1 SGDLS, CDR2 YYNGEE. This chain's CDR3 is CASSVGTANTGELFF. The DNA of the CDR3 is TGTGCCAGCAGCGTAGGGACAGCTAACACCGGGGAGCTGTTTTTT. Together with reference TRBV9 and TRBJ2-2, the CDR3 gives the full variable domain: DSGVTQTPKHLITATGQRVTLRCSPRSGDLSVYWYQQSLDQGLQFLIQYYNGEERAKGNILERFSAQQFPDLHSELNLSSLELGDSALYFCASSVGTANTGELFFGEGSRLTVL.

The sample holds one count of this clone. This chain links TRBV18 with TRBJ1-3; no clear D gene. The length of the CDR3 is 13 residues. Trimming pared 6 bases from V and 0 bases from J, leaving 6 bases between. The germline CDR1 and CDR2 sequences are KGHSH and LQKENI. The CDR3 bases are TGTGCCAGCTCCCAGTACTCTGGAAACACCATATATTTT. Translated, it gives CASSQYSGNTIYF.